The sequence of this TCR beta chain was determined in a study of beta chain features in type 1 diabetes. CDR3 length: 13 residues. V gave up 3 bases and J gave up 6 bases, with 12 bases separating them. Germline V CDR1 and CDR2: MNHEY, SMNVEV (reference sequence). Study-wide findings and caveats: A greater similarity of naive, central memory and Treg TCRB repertoires was seen among patients than among healthy donors. When cDNA is sequenced, cells with high TCR expression could be over-represented. Researchers report that Type 1 diabetes patients had moderately but significantly shorter TCRB CDR3s across all four CD4+ subsets.

This clone showed up just a few times. Its cognate antigen is unknown. Sequencing targeted expressed TCRB transcripts, as all isolated RNA had been reverse transcribed. Produced via immunoSEQ multiplex PCR; TCRdb's table is partial and in-frame only. Seen here are fewer than 350,000 clones, 14% to 15% observed once, and the top ten hold roughly 0.015%. The V gene is TRBV27, the J gene TRBJ2-7, with D unresolved. Sequencing was performed on naive CD4+ T cells from blood. The clonotype was recovered from a young man with type 1 diabetes. CDR3 in amino acids: CASSFNGVREQYF. The CDR3 coding sequence is TGTGCCAGCAGTTTCAACGGAGTTCGCGAGCAGTACTTC.